The 20 T cell receptor beta chains reported below all come from one sample, sequenced in a study of cytomegalovirus exposure and HLA in healthy donors. The study ran its PCR with 60 Vbeta and 13 Jbeta primers. Only in-frame clones appear in the TCRdb table, and some are missing; sequencing was by immunoSEQ multiplex PCR. The repertoire consists of approximately 180,000 clones, with roughly four fifths occurring once and the leading ten covering 2.2%. The specimen sequenced was PBMCs. The receptors shown here come from a woman aged 30 to 39 in good health and CMV-seronegative.

This clone has just a few counts. The rearrangement joins TRBV7-9 to TRBJ1-4; D is ambiguous. The CDR3 has 14 amino acids. The V gene lost 4 bases and the J gene lost 7 bases, with 13 bases spanning the gap. CDR1 is SEHNR, CDR2 FQNEAQ, per germline (reference sequence). The DNA of the CDR3 is TGTGCCAGCAGCTACCCCCGGGGAGGTGAAAAACTGTTTTTT. It encodes CASSYPRGGEKLFF.

As concerns this clone: No conserved phenylalanine or tryptophan ends this CDR3, so it is likely a read error. The DNA is omitted, as the CDR3 cannot be located on it reliably, and the CDR3 follows TCRdb's listing. The chain carries TRBV23-1 and TRBJ1-2. TRBV23-1 is marked as an open reading frame, function uncertain. The CDR3 contains 10 residues when both ends are counted. CDR3 region: CASSHSGAPC.

The chain has TRBV13 and TRBJ2-1; a weak D match, TRBD2 (5 bases). The CDR3 extends over 13 amino acids. V was shortened by 5 bases and J by 6 bases, with 11 bases between the two germline ends. Germline CDR1 is PRHDT and CDR2 is FYEKMQ (reference sequence). CDR3 DNA: TGTGCCAGCAGCCAAGGAGGCTCCAATGAGCAGTTCTTC. This codes for CASSQGGSNEQFF.

This sequence joins TRBV11-2 and TRBJ1-2; the match to TRBD1 covers 8 bases. This CDR3 region has 15 residues. Germline lookup yields CDR1 SGHAT and CDR2 FQNNGV. The J segment lost 2 bases and the V segment lost 6 bases, leaving 8 bases of the junction unmatched. CDR3 coding DNA: TGTGCCAGCAGTTCTATCGGACAGGGCAACTATGGCTACACCTTC. Amino acids: CASSSIGQGNYGYTF.

The chain couples TRBV11-2 to TRBJ1-3, with TRBD1 identical over 11 bases. Germline values: CDR1 SGHAT, CDR2 FQNNGV. The CDR3 is made up of 16 amino acids. The ends lost 5 bases at V and 4 bases at J; junction bases unmatched: 7. CDR3 in amino acids: CASSNGQGASGNTIYF. CDR3 DNA: TGTGCCAGCAGCAATGGACAGGGGGCTTCGGGAAACACCATATATTTT.

There are a few counts of this clone. The chain uses TRBV2 and TRBJ1-6, with 9 bases lining up with TRBD1. The germline CDR1 and CDR2 sequences are SNHLY and FYNNEI. Unmatched junction bases numbered 2, after V lost 4 bases and J lost 7 bases. The CDR3 loop spans 14 amino acids. CDR3 in amino acids: CASSGQGENSPLHF. The CDR3 coding sequence is TGTGCCAGCAGTGGACAGGGGGAAAATTCACCCCTCCACTTT.

This chain uses TRBV19 with TRBJ2-6; D not resolved. Germline-derived CDR1 and CDR2 are LNHDA and SQIVND (reference sequence). V dropped 9 bases and J dropped 0 bases, with 12 bases sitting between them. The CDR3 has 15 residues. CDR3 in amino acids: CASLKHSSGANVLTF. Written as DNA, the CDR3 is TGTGCCAGCCTCAAACACAGCTCTGGGGCCAACGTCCTGACTTTC.

The CDR3 DNA reads TGCGCCAGCAGCCAAGACCTAGCGGGGGGGGACCAGGATACGCAGTATTTT. It codes for CASSQDLAGGDQDTQYF. This chain uses TRBV4-3 with TRBJ2-3; 12 nucleotides line up with TRBD2. Germline V gives CDR1 LGHNA, CDR2 YSLEER. V lost 0 bases, J lost 6 bases, and 7 bases stayed unmatched. The CDR3 has 17 residues.

V is TRBV2 and J is TRBJ2-1, with D perhaps matching TRBD2 (5 bases). The V gene's germline CDR1 is SNHLY and CDR2 FYNNEI. The CDR3 spans 14 residues. V shed 8 bases and J shed 3 bases, with 14 bases lying between them. CDR3 residues: CASYDTAGYNEQFF. In DNA form, the CDR3 reads TGTGCCAGCTACGACACTGCGGGCTACAATGAGCAGTTCTTC. Drawing the rest from reference TRBV2 and TRBJ2-1, the complete variable domain is EPEVTQTPSHQVTQMGQEVILRCVPISNHLYFYWYRQILGQKVEFLVSFYNNEISEKSEIFDDQFSVERPDGSNFTLKIRSTKLEDSAMYFCASYDTAGYNEQFFGPGTRLTVL.

This chain uses TRBV15 with TRBJ2-5; tentative D call: TRBD1 (7 bases). In germline, CDR1 is LNHNV, CDR2 YYDKDF (reference sequence). The CDR3 covers 15 residues. The V end lost 1 base, the J end lost 5 bases, and 14 bases lay between the germline ends. CDR3 loop: CATSRGSGGMETQYF. For the CDR3, the DNA is TGTGCCACCAGCAGAGGTTCAGGGGGGATGGAGACCCAGTACTTC.

This chain uses TRBV7-2 with TRBJ1-5; a possible D gene is TRBD1 (5 bases). With 8 bases removed from V and 1 base from J, the gap between germline ends came to 15 bases. This CDR3 region has 15 residues. Germline assignment: CDR1 SGHTA and CDR2 FQGNSA. CDR3 in amino acids: CASSAQGGSNQPQHF. The CDR3, as DNA: TGTGCCAGCTCCGCCCAGGGAGGGAGCAATCAGCCCCAGCATTTT.

This clone came up once. At one end, the junction sequence differs from germline, possibly due to a read error. V gene TRBV28 combines with J gene TRBJ2-6; a possible D gene is TRBD2 (7 bases). This CDR3 has 17 residues. Germline CDR1 and CDR2: MDHEN and SYDVKM. The CDR3 loop is CASTCRGGAGGANGLTF. The CDR3 DNA follows: TGTGCCAGCACCTGTAGGGGGGGGGCGGGTGGGGCCAACGGCCTGACTTTC.

This sequence joins TRBV4-3 and TRBJ2-6, with 9 bases lining up with TRBD2. Looked up from germline, CDR1 is LGHNA and CDR2 is YSLEER. The CDR3 has 17 amino acids. Trimming took 0 bases from V and 1 from J; bases not matched to a gene: 1. CDR3 residues: CASSQDGLASGANVLTF. The CDR3 DNA reads TGCGCCAGCAGCCAAGATGGACTAGCGTCTGGGGCCAACGTCCTGACTTTC.

The gene calls are TRBV6-1 and TRBJ2-5; TRBD1 is a possible D gene (6 bases). The CDR3 has 15 residues. V lost 6 bases, J lost 5 bases, and 19 bases lay in between. The germline gives CDR1 MNHNS, CDR2 SASEGT. This chain's CDR3 is CASSLSQGIGETQYF. CDR3 bases: TGTGCCAGCAGCTTATCACAGGGCATTGGGGAGACCCAGTACTTC.

The chain has TRBV5-1 and TRBJ2-7, with D possibly being TRBD1 (6 bases). Germline values: CDR1 SGHRS, CDR2 YFSETQ. The V end was cut by 4 bases, the J end by 0 bases, with 20 bases between. The CDR3 has 17 amino acids. The CDR3 DNA reads as TGCGCCAGCAGCCTAAGTCGTCTAGGGGGAAGCTCCTACGAGCAGTACTTC. It specifies CASSLSRLGGSSYEQYF.

The DNA for the CDR3 is TGTGCCAGCAGTTACAACGGGGTTCTAGAGCAGTACTTC. Protein sequence: CASSYNGVLEQYF. V and J are TRBV6-5 and TRBJ2-7; the D gene is possibly TRBD2 (5 bases). The germline CDR1 and CDR2 sequences are MNHEY and SVGAGI. The CDR3 runs 13 residues. The V end lost 2 bases, the J end lost 7 bases, and 12 bases lay between the germline ends.

The V and J genes are TRBV2 and TRBJ2-7; 9 bases align to TRBD1. Per germline, CDR1 SNHLY and CDR2 FYNNEI. CDR3 length: 14 residues. J was trimmed by 9 bases and V by 5 bases; bases with no gene match: 11. The CDR3 DNA reads as TGTGCCAGCAGTTTTTTCGGACAGGGGAGGTTGCAGTACTTC. It encodes CASSFFGQGRLQYF.

V gene TRBV7-9 combines with J gene TRBJ2-1; TRBD2 agrees at 14 bases. From germline, CDR1 is SEHNR and CDR2 FQNEAQ (reference sequence). The CDR3 length is 15 residues. J was trimmed by 6 bases and V by 5 bases; bases with no gene match: 3. CDR3 nucleotides: TGTGCCAGCAGCCTGACTAGCGGGAGGGTCAATGAGCAGTTCTTC. Translation: CASSLTSGRVNEQFF. Full variable domain (rest looked up from reference TRBV7-9 and TRBJ2-1): DTGVSQNPRHKITKRGQNVTFRCDPISEHNRLYWYRQTLGQGPEFLTYFQNEAQLEKSRLLSDRFSAERPKGSFSTLEIQRTEQGDSAMYLCASSLTSGRVNEQFFGPGTRLTVL.

The chain combines TRBV5-1 with TRBJ1-4; 7 bases agree with TRBD1. The V segment lost 1 base and the J segment 0 bases; nucleotides outside the gene matches: 3. The CDR3 sequence is 16 residues long. Germline assignment: CDR1 SGHRS and CDR2 YFSETQ. The CDR3 sequence is CASSLTGATTNEKLFF. Written as DNA, the CDR3 is TGCGCCAGCAGCTTGACAGGGGCTACAACTAATGAAAAACTGTTTTTT.

This clone has more than one count but fewer than ten. The chain is built from TRBV4-1 and TRBJ2-7; 8 bases fit TRBD1. CDR3 length: 14 residues. Germline lookup yields CDR1 MGHRA and CDR2 YSYEKL. Losses at the gene ends were 1 base for V and 2 bases for J; bases not matched to a gene: 1. In DNA form, the CDR3 reads TGCGCCAGCAGCCAAGTGACAGGGGCCTACGAGCAGTACTTC. Amino acid sequence: CASSQVTGAYEQYF.